The sequence of this T cell receptor (beta chain) was determined in a study of human T cells and chemical hapten exposure. Study-wide background: Patches with 0.01% DPC went on the upper back, and the tests were read at 6 days. The patients, most of them female, presented with alopecia areata, totalis or universalis. Study-wide results and limits: Donors, who had alopecia, may show an immune response that differs from healthy people's.

Each CDR3 protein gets one entry after TCRdb re-called the RACE reads with MiXCR. Among more than 300,000 distinct CDR3 sequences listed, less than 6.5% were seen once. Remarks on this clonotype: Its matching antigen is unknown.

The time point: pre-sensitization, week 0. Noted treatment: therapeutic diphenylcyclopropenone sensitization with weekly scalp DPC. The CDR3 is 17 residues long. This TCR came from a woman between 50 and 59 years old with alopecia areata. Some clones in this sample may be carry-over from other donors' samples. The sequences come from whole blood, collected in connection with sensitization to the hapten diphenylcyclopropenone (DPC). The chain carries TRBV21-1 and TRBJ2-3; TRBD2 is the table's D call and was not checked against the DNA. TRBV21-1 is reported as a pseudogene. The CDR3 sequence is CASSKKERGGPSDTQYF. The CDR3 region has the DNA TGTGCCAGCAGCAAAAAAGAGCGGGGGGGCCCCTCAGATACGCAGTATTTT.